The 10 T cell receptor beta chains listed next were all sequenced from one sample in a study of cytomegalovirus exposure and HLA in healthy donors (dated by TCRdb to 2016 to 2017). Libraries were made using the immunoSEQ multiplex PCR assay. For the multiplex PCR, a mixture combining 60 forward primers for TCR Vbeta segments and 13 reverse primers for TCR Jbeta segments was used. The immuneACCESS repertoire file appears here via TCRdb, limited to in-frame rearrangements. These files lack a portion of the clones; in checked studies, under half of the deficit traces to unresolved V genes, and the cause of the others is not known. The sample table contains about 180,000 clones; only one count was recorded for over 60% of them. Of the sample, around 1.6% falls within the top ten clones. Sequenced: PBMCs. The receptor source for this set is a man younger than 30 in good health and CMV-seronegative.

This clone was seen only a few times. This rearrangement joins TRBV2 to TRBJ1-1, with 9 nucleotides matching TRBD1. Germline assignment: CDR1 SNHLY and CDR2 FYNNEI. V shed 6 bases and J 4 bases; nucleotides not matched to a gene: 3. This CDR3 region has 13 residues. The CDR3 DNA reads TGTGCCAGCAGAACAGGGGGCCTCACTGAAGCTTTCTTT. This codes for CASRTGGLTEAFF.

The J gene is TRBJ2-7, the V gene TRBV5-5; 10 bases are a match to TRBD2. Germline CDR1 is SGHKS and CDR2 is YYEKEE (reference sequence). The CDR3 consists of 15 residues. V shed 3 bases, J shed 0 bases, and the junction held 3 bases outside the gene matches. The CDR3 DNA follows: TGTGCCAGCAGCTCCCCTAGCGGGAGCTCCTACGAGCAGTACTTC. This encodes CASSSPSGSSYEQYF.

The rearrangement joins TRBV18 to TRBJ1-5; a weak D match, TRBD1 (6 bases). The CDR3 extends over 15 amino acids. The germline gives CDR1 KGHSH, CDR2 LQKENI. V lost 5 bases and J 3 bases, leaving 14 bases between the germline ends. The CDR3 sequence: CASSSRYRDNQPQHF. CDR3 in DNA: TGTGCCAGCTCATCTAGGTACAGGGACAATCAGCCCCAGCATTTT.

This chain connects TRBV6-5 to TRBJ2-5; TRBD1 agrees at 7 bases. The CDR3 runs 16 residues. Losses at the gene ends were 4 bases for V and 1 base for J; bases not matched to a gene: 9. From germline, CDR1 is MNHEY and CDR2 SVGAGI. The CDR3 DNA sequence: TGTGCCAGCAGTTCCCTACTGGCAGGGGGCCAAGAGACCCAGTACTTC. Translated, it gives CASSSLLAGGQETQYF.

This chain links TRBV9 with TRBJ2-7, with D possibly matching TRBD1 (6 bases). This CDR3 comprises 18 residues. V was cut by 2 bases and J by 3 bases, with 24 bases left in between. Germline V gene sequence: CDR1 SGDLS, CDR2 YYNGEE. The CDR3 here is CASSVWRQGPPKDYEQYF. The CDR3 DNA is TGTGCCAGCAGCGTCTGGAGGCAGGGGCCGCCAAAGGACTACGAGCAGTACTTC.

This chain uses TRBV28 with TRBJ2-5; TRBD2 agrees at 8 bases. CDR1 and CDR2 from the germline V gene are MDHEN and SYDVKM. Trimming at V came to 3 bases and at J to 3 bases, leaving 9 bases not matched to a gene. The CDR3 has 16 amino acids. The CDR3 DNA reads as TGTGCCAGCAGTTTCCTCATCGGGGGGGGAAAAGAGACCCAGTACTTC. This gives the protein CASSFLIGGGKETQYF. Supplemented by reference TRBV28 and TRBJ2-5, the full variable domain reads DVKVTQSSRYLVKRTGEKVFLECVQDMDHENMFWYRQDPGLGLRLIYFSYDVKMKEKGDIPEGYSVSREKKERFSLILESASTNQTSMYLCASSFLIGGGKETQYFGPGTRLLVL.

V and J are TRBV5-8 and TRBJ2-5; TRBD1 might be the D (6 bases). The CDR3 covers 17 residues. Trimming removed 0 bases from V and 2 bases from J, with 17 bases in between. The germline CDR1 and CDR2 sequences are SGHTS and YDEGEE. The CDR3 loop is CASSLVGARTDQETQYF. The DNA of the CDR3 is TGTGCCAGCAGCTTGGTTGGGGCCAGGACAGATCAAGAGACCCAGTACTTC.

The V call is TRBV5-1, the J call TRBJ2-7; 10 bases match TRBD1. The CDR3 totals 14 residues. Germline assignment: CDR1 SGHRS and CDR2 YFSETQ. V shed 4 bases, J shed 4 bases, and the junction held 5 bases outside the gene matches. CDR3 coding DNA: TGCGCCAGCAGCCCGACAGGGGGCCCATACGAGCAGTACTTC. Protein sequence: CASSPTGGPYEQYF.

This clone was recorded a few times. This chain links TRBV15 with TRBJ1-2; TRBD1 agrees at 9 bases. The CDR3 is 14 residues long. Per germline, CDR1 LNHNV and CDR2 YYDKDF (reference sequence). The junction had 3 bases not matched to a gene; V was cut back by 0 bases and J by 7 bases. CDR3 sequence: CATSREGQGTGYTF. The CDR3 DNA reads TGTGCCACCAGCAGAGAGGGACAGGGAACTGGCTACACCTTC.

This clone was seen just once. The CDR3 loop is CAWSSSYEQYF. The CDR3 bases are TGTGCCTGGAGTAGCTCCTACGAGCAGTACTTC. The genes are TRBV30 and TRBJ2-5; the D is unclear. Judging by the DNA end, TRBJ2-7 fits better; the J call may be wrong. CDR1 is GTSNPN and CDR2 is SVGIG in the germline V gene (reference sequence). This CDR3 region has 11 residues.